The entry below describes one TCR beta chain. Its antigen is still unknown. The entry originates in a study of regulatory T cells in long-lasting Graves disease. The study, taken as a whole, reports: It was possible that the small sample size reduced accuracy. TRBV28, TRBJ1-2 and TRBJ2-5 were favored in persistent disease.

Noted time point: persistent/refractory GD, antithyroid drugs over 5 years with positive TRAb. PBMCs provided the RNA from which the TCR library was made. American Thyroid Association guidelines defined Graves' disease diagnosis. The source of the patients was an endocrinology department in Xi'an, China. CDR3-region Arm-PCR and iRepertoire HTBI primers produced the TCR beta libraries. TCRdb reprocessed the multiplex PCR reads via MiXCR and lists one record per CDR3 protein. The sample lists about 290,000 distinct CDR3 sequences; roughly 21% were seen once. This CDR3 has 16 amino acids. V was clipped by 2 bases and J by 2 bases; unmatched bases: 1. Germline V gives CDR1 MNHEY, CDR2 SVGEGT.

V and J are TRBV6-2 or TRBV6-3 and TRBJ2-5; 14 nucleotides align to TRBD2. This clonotype was sampled from a female donor with Graves disease. Sequencing used peripheral blood mononuclear cells (PBMCs), obtained when the disease was refractory, from a patient treated with antithyroid drugs. The CDR3 DNA follows: TGTGCCAGCAGTTACGGACTAGCGGGAGGTCAAGAGACCCAGTACTTC. It yields the protein CASSYGLAGGQETQYF.